This T cell receptor beta chain emerged from a study of shared clonotypes between healthy human individuals. V was pared by 5 bases and J by 4 bases, with 17 bases of the junction left unmatched. Germline V gives CDR1 SGHVS, CDR2 FNYEAQ. The CDR3 sequence is 19 residues long. Study results and limitations: The authors sampled blood alone, and tissue repertoires likely differ.

Note on this clone: Its antigen is currently unknown.

The assay was immunoSEQ multiplex PCR, and TCRdb's table has in-frame clones only and misses some. This sample has over a million clones; about 98.5% occur once, and the top ten carry 0.36%. Each sample came from a Caucasian adult donor living in Nashville, Tennessee. The sequenced sample was naive CD4+ T cells sorted from blood. Subset specified: CD45RA+ positively selected. V usage is TRBV7-6 and J usage is TRBJ2-2; TRBD2 agrees at 9 bases. This sequence was found in a man aged 30 to 45 in good health. CDR3 sequence: CASSHSSGPGLAGTGELFF. The CDR3 DNA reads as TGTGCCAGCAGCCACTCTTCGGGGCCGGGACTAGCAGGCACCGGGGAGCTGTTTTTT. The full variable domain, rest sourced from reference TRBV7-6 and TRBJ2-2, is GAGVSQSPRYKVTKRGQDVALRCDPISGHVSLYWYRQALGQGPEFLTYFNYEAQQDKSGLPNDRFSAERPEGSISTLTIQRTEQRDSAMYRCASSHSSGPGLAGTGELFFGEGSRLTVL.